This TCR beta chain was captured in a study of Ad26.COV2.S vaccination and SARS-CoV-2 variants. Germline CDR1 and CDR2: MNHEY and SVGAGI. Trimming stripped 6 bases from V and 3 bases from J, with 12 bases between. CDR3 length: 14 amino acids. Assay: immunoSEQ multiplex PCR; the TCRdb copy retains only in-frame clones and omits some. Counted here are about 330,000 clones, 75% to 90% occurring once; the ten biggest clones make up about 5.4%. This sample's treatment: over 15 received Ad26.COV2.S at low or high dose, single or two shots; five or six received placebo; per-sample allocation not given. Sample collection was performed on day 63 after the first vaccine or placebo injection.

Source: peripheral blood, taken in a trial of Ad26.COV2.S vaccine versus placebo. The clonotype originates from a person aged 18-65 years who received the Ad26.COV2.S COVID-19 vaccine or a placebo. The chain carries TRBV6-5 and TRBJ1-3; D gene unclear. CDR3 residues: CASSIGHDGNTIYF. CDR3 DNA: TGTGCCAGCAGCATCGGCCACGATGGAAACACCATATATTTT.